Shown below are 10 T cell receptor beta chains from a single sample sequenced in a study of T cell responses to AZD1222 COVID-19 vaccine (dated by TCRdb to the early 2020s). The sample's time point, from its label and the paper: about 28 days (+/-7) after the second vaccine dose. The receptor library was made with the immunoSEQ multiplex PCR assay. TCRdb obtained this table from immuneACCESS and retained in-frame rearrangements with V and J assigned. These tables miss some clones; where compared with another copy, unresolved V genes account for less than half of the shortfall, and the remainder is unexplained. The sample table shows 150,000 to 180,000 clones, and 90% are seen once. Over 1.2% of the sample belongs to the ten largest clones. The material sequenced was peripheral blood, taken 28 days after the second AZD1222 dose. These receptor sequences come from an adult who received the AZD1222 COVID-19 vaccine.

The chain recombines TRBV5-1 with TRBJ1-1; no firm D call. Trimming left V 0 bases short and J 0 bases short, with 15 bases between. Per the germline V gene, CDR1 is SGHRS and CDR2 is YFSETQ. This CDR3 spans 17 amino acids. The CDR3 DNA sequence: TGCGCCAGCAGCTTGGGGGATTCGAAGGGAGTGAACACTGAAGCTTTCTTT. Its protein is CASSLGDSKGVNTEAFF.

The chain is built from TRBV7-9 and TRBJ1-2; perhaps TRBD1 as D (6 bases). Trimming pared 4 bases from V and 8 bases from J, leaving 17 bases between. The CDR3 spans 14 residues. The germline CDR1 and CDR2 sequences are SEHNR and FQNEAQ (reference sequence). The CDR3 region has the DNA TGTGCCAGCAGCTCGAAGGGGGGCGCGGAGGGCTACACCTTC. This encodes CASSSKGGAEGYTF. Based on the CDR3 plus reference TRBV7-9 and TRBJ1-2, the full variable domain is DTGVSQNPRHKITKRGQNVTFRCDPISEHNRLYWYRQTLGQGPEFLTYFQNEAQLEKSRLLSDRFSAERPKGSFSTLEIQRTEQGDSAMYLCASSSKGGAEGYTFGSGTRLTVV.

The genes are TRBV11-3 and TRBJ2-7; possible D gene TRBD2, 6 bases. The CDR3 spans 13 residues. V was pared by 3 bases and J by 6 bases, with 12 bases between. Germline V gives CDR1 SGHNT, CDR2 YENEEA. This CDR3 is CASSLGLEREQYF. CDR3 in DNA: TGTGCCAGCAGCTTGGGACTCGAGCGCGAGCAGTACTTC. Together with reference TRBV11-3 and TRBJ2-7, the CDR3 gives the full variable domain: EAGVVQSPRYKIIEKKQPVAFWCNPISGHNTLYWYLQNLGQGPELLIRYENEEAVDDSQLPKDRFSAERLKGVDSTLKIQPAELGDSAVYLCASSLGLEREQYFGPGTRLTVT.

The J gene is TRBJ2-1, the V gene TRBV15; 11 bases map to TRBD2. The CDR3 contains 17 residues. CDR1 is LNHNV, CDR2 YYDKDF, per germline (reference sequence). V lost 4 bases, J lost 9 bases, and 14 bases stayed unmatched. CDR3 DNA: TGTGCCACCAGCACTTTAGCGGGGGGGCCTATCGCTGCTGAGCAGTTCTTC. Amino acid sequence: CATSTLAGGPIAAEQFF.

The CDR3 sequence: CASSHDKTEFF. The CDR3 DNA is TGCGCCAGCAGCCACGACAAGACCGAGTTCTTC. V is TRBV4-1 and J is TRBJ2-1; D uncertain. The CDR3 contains 11 residues. Germline CDR1 and CDR2: MGHRA and YSYEKL. The V gene lost 3 bases and the J gene lost 14 bases, with 11 bases spanning the gap.

The chain has TRBV7-9 and TRBJ2-1, with D perhaps matching TRBD1 or TRBD2 (6 bases each). V was clipped by 2 bases and J by 0 bases, with 14 bases between them. CDR1 is SEHNR and CDR2 is FQNEAQ in the germline V gene (reference sequence). This CDR3 spans 17 amino acids. CDR3 sequence (DNA): TGTGCCAGCAGCTTAAGGGCTAGGGGGGACTCCTACAATGAGCAGTTCTTC. Residues: CASSLRARGDSYNEQFF. Together with reference TRBV7-9 and TRBJ2-1, the CDR3 gives the full variable domain: DTGVSQNPRHKITKRGQNVTFRCDPISEHNRLYWYRQTLGQGPEFLTYFQNEAQLEKSRLLSDRFSAERPKGSFSTLEIQRTEQGDSAMYLCASSLRARGDSYNEQFFGPGTRLTVL.

This clone was recorded only once. This chain uses TRBV6-5 with TRBJ1-1; weak D call: TRBD1 (5 bases). This CDR3 spans 13 amino acids. Trimming cost V 5 bases and J 7 bases, with 14 bases left between them. CDR1 is MNHEY and CDR2 is SVGAGI in the germline V gene. The CDR3 protein is CASSPQPGLEAFF. For the CDR3, the DNA is TGTGCCAGCAGTCCCCAACCGGGACTTGAAGCTTTCTTT.

There are a few counts of this clone. The chain recombines TRBV6-5 with TRBJ1-4; possible D gene TRBD1, 5 bases. The CDR3 contains 14 residues. V was cut by 6 bases and J by 4 bases, with 12 bases left in between. The germline gives CDR1 MNHEY, CDR2 SVGAGI. The CDR3 sequence: CASRSGGINEKLFF. The CDR3 region has the DNA TGTGCCAGCAGGAGTGGGGGGATTAATGAAAAACTGTTTTTT.

The J gene is TRBJ2-3, the V gene TRBV5-1; D perhaps matches TRBD1 (6 bases). This CDR3 region has 15 residues. V was shortened by 2 bases and J by 1 base, with 11 bases between the two germline ends. CDR1 SGHRS and CDR2 YFSETQ come from the germline V gene. CDR3 sequence (DNA): TGCGCCAGCAGCTTCGGACAGAGGGGCACAGATACGCAGTATTTT. It is translated as CASSFGQRGTDTQYF.

The CDR3: CASSLAMRTDSPLHF. The CDR3 nucleotides read TGTGCCAGCAGCTTAGCGATGCGGACTGATTCACCCCTCCACTTT. The chain is built from TRBV7-8 and TRBJ1-6, with D uncertain. The CDR3 consists of 15 residues. Trimming cost V 0 bases and J 8 bases, with 11 bases left between them. Germline V gene lookup returns CDR1 SGHVS and CDR2 FQNEAQ.